This T cell receptor (beta chain) stems from a study of identical twins. Findings and limits, study-wide: Cross-sectional statistical analysis was relied on for the conclusions, without the same donors being followed. Reduced insertions were recorded for abundant cord blood beta clonotypes, with no such pattern in memory repertoires.

Everyone who gave samples was a healthy Caucasian. Template switching (which added a universal primer site) was used, and cDNA carried unique molecular identifiers. TCRdb re-called the 5' RACE reads with MiXCR, one entry per CDR3 protein. The sample includes over 550,000 distinct CDR3 sequences, less than 9% of them seen just once. As for this clonotype: The antigen remains unidentified.

Trimming shortened V by 0 bases and J by 4 bases, and 15 bases separated the two germline ends. The germline V gene has CDR1 SGHDN and CDR2 FVKESK. The CDR3 runs to 16 residues. These data were also reused for a study on yellow fever vaccine responses in identical twins.

The receptor comes from a woman under 30 in good health. The sequenced sample consisted of PBMCs. The chain couples TRBV14 to TRBJ1-2; D perhaps matches TRBD1 (5 bases). This CDR3 is CASSQESIPGSYGYTF. As DNA, the CDR3 is TGTGCCAGCAGCCAAGAGAGTATTCCAGGGTCCTATGGCTACACCTTC.